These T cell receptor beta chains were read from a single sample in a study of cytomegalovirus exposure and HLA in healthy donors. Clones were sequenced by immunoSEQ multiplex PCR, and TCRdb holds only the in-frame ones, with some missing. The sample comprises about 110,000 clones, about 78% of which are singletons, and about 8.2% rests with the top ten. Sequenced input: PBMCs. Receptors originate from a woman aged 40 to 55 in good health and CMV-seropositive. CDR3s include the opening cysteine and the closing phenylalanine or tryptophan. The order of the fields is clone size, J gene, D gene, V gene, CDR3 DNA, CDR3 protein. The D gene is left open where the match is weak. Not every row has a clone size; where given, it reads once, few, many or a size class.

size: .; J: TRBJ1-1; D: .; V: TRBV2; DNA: TGTGCCAGCACCCTAGGAGATGGGAACACTGAAGCTTTCTTT; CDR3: CASTLGDGNTEAFF
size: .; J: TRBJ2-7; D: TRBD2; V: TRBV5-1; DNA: TGCGCCAGCAGCTTGGGGGGGGGAACCTACGAGCAGTACTTC; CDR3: CASSLGGGTYEQYF
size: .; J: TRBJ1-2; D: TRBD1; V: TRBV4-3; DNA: TGCGCCAGCAGCCAAGCACAGGGGGCTGGTGGCTACACCTTC; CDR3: CASSQAQGAGGYTF
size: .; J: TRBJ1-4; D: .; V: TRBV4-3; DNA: TGCGCCAGCAGCCAAGTATCTCAGACTATTGCAACTAATGAAAAACTGTTTTTT; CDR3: CASSQVSQTIATNEKLFF
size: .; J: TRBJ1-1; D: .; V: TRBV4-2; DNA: TGTGCCAGCAGCCAAGGAAGTAGACAGGCTACCACAGAAGCTTTCTTT; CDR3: CASSQGSRQATTEAFF
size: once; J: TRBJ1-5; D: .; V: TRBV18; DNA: TGTGCCAGCTCCCCCCAATCGGGGTATAGCAATCAGCCCCAGCATTTT; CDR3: CASSPQSGYSNQPQHF
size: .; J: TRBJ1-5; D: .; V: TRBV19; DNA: TGTGCCAGTAGTAACCGCCAGGGTGATCAGCCCCAGCATTTT; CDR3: CASSNRQGDQPQHF
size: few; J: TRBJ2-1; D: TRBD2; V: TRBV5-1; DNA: TGCGCCAGCAGCTCACTAGCGGGGGGGCAGCGAAATGAGCAGTTCTTC; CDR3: CASSSLAGGQRNEQFF
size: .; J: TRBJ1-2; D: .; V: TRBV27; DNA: TGTGCCAGCAGTTGGGACAAATCGAGCTACTATGGCTACACCTTC; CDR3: CASSWDKSSYYGYTF
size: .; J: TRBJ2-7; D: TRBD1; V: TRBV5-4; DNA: TGTGCCAGCAGCCCCGATGGCCCGGGACAGACCTACGAGCAGTACTTC; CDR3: CASSPDGPGQTYEQYF
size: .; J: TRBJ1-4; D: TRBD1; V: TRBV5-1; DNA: TGCGCCAGCAGCATCGGACAGGGGAATGAAAAACTGTTTTTT; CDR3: CASSIGQGNEKLFF
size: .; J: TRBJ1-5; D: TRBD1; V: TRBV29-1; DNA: TGCAGCGTTGGGACAGGGGGCAATCAGCCCCAGCATTTT; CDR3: CSVGTGGNQPQHF
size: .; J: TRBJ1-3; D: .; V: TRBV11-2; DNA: TGTGCCAGCAGCTTAGAACGGGGGGCTGGAAACACCATATATTTT; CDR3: CASSLERGAGNTIYF
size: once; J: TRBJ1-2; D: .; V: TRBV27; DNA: TGTGCCAGCAGTTTATCCTCCAGTAACTATGGCTACACCTTC; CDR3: CASSLSSSNYGYTF
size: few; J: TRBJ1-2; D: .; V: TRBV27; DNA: TGTGCCAGCAGTAAACGAAGGACAGAACTCTATGGCTACACCTTC; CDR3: CASSKRRTELYGYTF
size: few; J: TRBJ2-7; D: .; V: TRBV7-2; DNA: TGTGCCAGCAGCTCTGTCGGGGGCTACGAGCAGTACTTC; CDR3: CASSSVGGYEQYF
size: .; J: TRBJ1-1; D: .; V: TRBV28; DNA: TGTGCCAGCAGCGGTAGCAGGGGGAACACTGAAGCTTTCTTT; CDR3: CASSGSRGNTEAFF
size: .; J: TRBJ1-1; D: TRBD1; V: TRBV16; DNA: TGTGCCAGCACCTCTGGCCTGACAGGGGGGAACACTGAAGCTTTCTTT; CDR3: CASTSGLTGGNTEAFF
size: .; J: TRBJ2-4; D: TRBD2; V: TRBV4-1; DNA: TGCGCCAGCAGCCCAAGGACTAGCGGGGGAAACATTCAGTACTTC; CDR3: CASSPRTSGGNIQYF
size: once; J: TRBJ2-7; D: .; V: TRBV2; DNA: TGTGCCAGCAATGTCGCAGGGGAATACGAGCAGTACTTC; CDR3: CASNVAGEYEQYF